This T cell receptor beta chain is from a study of PD-L1 blockade in urothelial cancer. On the study more broadly: Individuals in the cohort had been given 0 to 3 earlier chemotherapy regimens. Study-wide points: Better progression-free and overall survival followed lower pretreatment blood clonality.

TCRdb's table, derived via immunoSEQ multiplex PCR, lists solely in-frame clones and lacks some. The sample has 35,000 to 45,000 clones; about 90% are singletons. Time point denoted: peripheral blood 6 weeks after treatment start. Patients were diagnosed with urothelial carcinoma, either locally advanced or metastatic. Peripheral blood mononuclear cells were collected from every patient before and during treatment, yielding between 1 and 8 samples per patient. On this clone itself: Antigen: not known.

This clonotype was sampled from a man between 65 and 85 years old with urothelial cancer. The sample here was PBMCs, taken around atezolizumab (anti-PD-L1) treatment.

DNA of the CDR3: TGTGCCAGCAGTTTCAGGGGGCGCCATCAGCCCCAGCATTTT. Protein sequence: CASSFRGRHQPQHF. The J gene is TRBJ1-5, the V gene TRBV27; TRBD1 matches 8 bases. V lost 3 bases to trimming and J lost 5 bases; unmatched junction nucleotides: 3. The CDR3 runs to 14 residues. The V gene's germline CDR1 is MNHEY and CDR2 SMNVEV (reference sequence).